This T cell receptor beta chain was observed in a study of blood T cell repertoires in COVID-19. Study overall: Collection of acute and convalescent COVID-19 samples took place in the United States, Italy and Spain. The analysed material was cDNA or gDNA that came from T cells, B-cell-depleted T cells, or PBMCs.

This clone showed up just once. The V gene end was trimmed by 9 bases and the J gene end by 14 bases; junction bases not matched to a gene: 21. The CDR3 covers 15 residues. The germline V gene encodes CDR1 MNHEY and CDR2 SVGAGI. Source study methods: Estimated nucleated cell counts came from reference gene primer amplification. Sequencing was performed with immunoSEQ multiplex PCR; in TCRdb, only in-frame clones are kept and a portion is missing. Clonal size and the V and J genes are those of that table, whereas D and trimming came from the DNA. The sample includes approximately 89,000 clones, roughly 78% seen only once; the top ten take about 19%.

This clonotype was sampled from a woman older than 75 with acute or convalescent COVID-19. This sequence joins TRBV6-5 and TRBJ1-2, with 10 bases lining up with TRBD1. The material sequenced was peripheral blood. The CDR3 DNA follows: TGTGCCAGAGCAGGCAGGGGACAGGGGTCCGGGGCCTCAACCTTC. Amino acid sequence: CARAGRGQGSGASTF.